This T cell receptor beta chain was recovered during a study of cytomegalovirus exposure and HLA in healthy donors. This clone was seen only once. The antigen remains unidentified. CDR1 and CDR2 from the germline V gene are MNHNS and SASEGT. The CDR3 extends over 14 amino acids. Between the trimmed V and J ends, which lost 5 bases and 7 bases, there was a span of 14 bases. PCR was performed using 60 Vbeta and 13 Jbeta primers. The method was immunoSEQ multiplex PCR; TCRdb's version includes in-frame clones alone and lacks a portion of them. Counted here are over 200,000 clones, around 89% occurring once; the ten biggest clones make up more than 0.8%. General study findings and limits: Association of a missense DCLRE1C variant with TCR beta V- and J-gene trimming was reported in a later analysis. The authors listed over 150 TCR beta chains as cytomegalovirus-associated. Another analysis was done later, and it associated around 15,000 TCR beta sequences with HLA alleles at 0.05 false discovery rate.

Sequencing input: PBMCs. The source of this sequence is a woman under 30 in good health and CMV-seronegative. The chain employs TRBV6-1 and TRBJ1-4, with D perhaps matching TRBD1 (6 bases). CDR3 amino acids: CASSIGGPVEKLFF. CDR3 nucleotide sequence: TGTGCCAGCAGTATCGGGGGGCCAGTTGAAAAACTGTTTTTT.